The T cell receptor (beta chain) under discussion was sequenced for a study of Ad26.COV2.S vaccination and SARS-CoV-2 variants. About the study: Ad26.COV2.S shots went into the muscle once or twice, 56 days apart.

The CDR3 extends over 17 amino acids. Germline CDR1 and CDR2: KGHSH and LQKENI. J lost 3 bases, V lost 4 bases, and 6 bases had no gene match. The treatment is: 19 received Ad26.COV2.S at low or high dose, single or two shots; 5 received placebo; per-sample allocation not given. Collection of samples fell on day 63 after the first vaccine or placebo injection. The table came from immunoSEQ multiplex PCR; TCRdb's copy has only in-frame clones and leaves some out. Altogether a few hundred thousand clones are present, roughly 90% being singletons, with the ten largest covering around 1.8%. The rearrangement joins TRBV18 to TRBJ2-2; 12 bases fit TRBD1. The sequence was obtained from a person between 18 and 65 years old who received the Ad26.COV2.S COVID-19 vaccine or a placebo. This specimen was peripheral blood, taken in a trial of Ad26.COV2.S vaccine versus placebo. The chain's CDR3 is CASSRRDRGPDTGELFF. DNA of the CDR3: TGTGCCAGCTCACGCCGGGACAGGGGGCCGGACACCGGGGAGCTGTTTTTT.